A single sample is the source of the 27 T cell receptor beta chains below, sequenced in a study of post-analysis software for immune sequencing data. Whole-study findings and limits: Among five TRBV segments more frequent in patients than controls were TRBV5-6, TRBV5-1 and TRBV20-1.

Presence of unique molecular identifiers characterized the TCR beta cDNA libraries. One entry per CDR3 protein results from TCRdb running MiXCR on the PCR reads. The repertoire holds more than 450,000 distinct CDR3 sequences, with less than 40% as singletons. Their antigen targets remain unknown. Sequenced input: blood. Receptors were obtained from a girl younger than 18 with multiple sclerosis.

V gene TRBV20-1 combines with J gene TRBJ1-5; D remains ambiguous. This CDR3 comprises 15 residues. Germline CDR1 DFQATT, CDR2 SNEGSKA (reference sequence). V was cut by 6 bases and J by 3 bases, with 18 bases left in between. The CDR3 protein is CSAVDPRAPNQPQHF. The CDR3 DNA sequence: TGCAGTGCCGTGGACCCGAGGGCTCCCAATCAGCCCCAGCATTTT.

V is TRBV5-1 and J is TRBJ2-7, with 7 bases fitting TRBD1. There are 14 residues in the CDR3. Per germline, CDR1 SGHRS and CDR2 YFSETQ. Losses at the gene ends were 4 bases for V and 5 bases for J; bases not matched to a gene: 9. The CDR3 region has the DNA TGCGCCAGCAGCCGCCGGGACAGCCTGGACGAGCAGTACTTC. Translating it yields CASSRRDSLDEQYF.

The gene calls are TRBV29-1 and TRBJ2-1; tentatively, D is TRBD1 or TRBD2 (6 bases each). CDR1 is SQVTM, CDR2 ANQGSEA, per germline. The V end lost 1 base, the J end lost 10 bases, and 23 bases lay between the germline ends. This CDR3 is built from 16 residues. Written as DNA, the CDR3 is TGCAGCGTTGAAGCTCCCGAAGGGGGGCTGAGCTACGAGCAGTTCTTC. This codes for CSVEAPEGGLSYEQFF.

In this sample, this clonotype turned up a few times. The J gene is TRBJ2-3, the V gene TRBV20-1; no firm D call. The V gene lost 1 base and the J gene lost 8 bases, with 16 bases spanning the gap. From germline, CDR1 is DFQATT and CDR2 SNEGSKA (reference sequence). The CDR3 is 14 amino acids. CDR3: CSARGTTDTGTQYF. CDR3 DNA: TGCAGTGCTAGAGGGACCACAGATACGGGTACGCAGTATTTT.

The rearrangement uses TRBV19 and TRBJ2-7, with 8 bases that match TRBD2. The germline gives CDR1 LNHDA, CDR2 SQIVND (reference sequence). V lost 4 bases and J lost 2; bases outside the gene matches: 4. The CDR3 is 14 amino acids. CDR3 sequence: CASSRLRGAYEQYF. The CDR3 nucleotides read TGTGCCAGTAGTAGGCTGCGGGGGGCCTACGAGCAGTACTTC.

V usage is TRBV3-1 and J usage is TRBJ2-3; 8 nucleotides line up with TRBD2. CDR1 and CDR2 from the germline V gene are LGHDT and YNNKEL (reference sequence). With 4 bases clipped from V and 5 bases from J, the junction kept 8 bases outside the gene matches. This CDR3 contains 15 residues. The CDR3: CASSRRGGPGDTQYF. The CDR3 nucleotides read TGTGCCAGCAGCCGCCGGGGGGGCCCGGGAGATACGCAGTATTTT.

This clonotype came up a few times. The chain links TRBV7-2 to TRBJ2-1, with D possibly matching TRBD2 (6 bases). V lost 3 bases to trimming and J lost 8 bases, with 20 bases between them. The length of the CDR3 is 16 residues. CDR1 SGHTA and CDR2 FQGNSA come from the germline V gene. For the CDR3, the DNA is TGTGCCAGCAGCTTGAAATGGCCGGGGTCGGGAGATGAGCAGTTCTTC. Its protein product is CASSLKWPGSGDEQFF.

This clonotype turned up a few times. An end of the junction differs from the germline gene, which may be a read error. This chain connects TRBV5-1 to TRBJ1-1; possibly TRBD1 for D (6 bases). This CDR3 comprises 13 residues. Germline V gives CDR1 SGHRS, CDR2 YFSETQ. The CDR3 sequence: CASSLARDTEAFF. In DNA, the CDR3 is TGCGCCAGCAGCTTGGCTCGGGACACCGAAGCTTTCTTT.

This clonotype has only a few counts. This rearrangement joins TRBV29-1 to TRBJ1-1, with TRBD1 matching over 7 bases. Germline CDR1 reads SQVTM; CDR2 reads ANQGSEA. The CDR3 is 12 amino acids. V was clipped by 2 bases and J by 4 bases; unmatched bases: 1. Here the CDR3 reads CSVEPGGTEAFF. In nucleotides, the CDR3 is TGCAGCGTTGAACCAGGGGGCACTGAAGCTTTCTTT.

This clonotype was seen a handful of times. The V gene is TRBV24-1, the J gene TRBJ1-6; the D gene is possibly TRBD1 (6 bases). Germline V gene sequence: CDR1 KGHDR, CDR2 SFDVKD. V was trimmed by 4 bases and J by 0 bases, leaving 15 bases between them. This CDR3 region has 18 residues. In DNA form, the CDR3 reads TGTGCCACCAGTGACCCCGGACAGTACCGCTCCTATAATTCACCCCTCCACTTT. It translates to CATSDPGQYRSYNSPLHF.

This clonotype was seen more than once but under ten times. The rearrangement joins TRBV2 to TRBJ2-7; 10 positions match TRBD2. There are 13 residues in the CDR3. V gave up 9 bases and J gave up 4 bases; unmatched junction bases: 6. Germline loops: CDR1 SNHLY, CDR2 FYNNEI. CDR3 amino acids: CASAAGGRYEQYF. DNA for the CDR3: TGTGCCAGTGCAGCGGGGGGGCGGTACGAGCAGTACTTC.

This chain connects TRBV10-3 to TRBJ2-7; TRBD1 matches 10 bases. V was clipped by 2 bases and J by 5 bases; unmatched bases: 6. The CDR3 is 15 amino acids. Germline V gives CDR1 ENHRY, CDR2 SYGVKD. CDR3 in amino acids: CAISEGRQGADEQYF. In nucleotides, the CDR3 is TGTGCCATCAGTGAGGGAAGACAGGGGGCGGACGAGCAGTACTTC.

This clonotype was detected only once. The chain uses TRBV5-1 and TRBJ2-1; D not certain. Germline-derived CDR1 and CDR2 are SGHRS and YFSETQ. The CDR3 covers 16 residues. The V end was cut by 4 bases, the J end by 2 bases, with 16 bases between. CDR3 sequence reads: CASSDPDEATYNEQFF. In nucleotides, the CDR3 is TGCGCCAGCAGCGATCCGGACGAGGCCACCTACAATGAGCAGTTCTTC.

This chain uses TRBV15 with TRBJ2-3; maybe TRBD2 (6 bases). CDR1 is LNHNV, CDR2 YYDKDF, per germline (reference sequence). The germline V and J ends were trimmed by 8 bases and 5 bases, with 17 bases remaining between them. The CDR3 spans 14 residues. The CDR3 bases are TGTGCCACCGCGGGACTTGGGGCCCAAGATACGCAGTATTTT. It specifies CATAGLGAQDTQYF.

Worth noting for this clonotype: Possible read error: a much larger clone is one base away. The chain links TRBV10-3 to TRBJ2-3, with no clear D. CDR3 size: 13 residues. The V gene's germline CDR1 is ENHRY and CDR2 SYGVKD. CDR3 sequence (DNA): TGTACCATCAGTGGGATGGAGACAGATACGCAGTATTTT. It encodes CTISGMETDTQYF.

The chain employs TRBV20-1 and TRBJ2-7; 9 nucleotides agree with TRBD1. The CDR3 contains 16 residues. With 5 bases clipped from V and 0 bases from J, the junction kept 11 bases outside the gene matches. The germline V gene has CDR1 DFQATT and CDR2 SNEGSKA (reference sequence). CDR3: CSALDRGHAGSYEQYF. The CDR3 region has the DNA TGCAGTGCTTTGGACAGGGGCCACGCAGGCTCCTACGAGCAGTACTTC.

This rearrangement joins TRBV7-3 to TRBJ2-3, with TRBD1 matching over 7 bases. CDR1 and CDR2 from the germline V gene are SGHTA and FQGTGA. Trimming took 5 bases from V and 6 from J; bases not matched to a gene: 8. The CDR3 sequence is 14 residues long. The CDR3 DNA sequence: TGTGCCAGCAGCCCGGACAGGACGGGGGATACGCAGTATTTT. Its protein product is CASSPDRTGDTQYF. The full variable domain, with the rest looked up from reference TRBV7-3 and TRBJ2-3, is GAGVSQTPSNKVTEKGKYVELRCDPISGHTALYWYRQSLGQGPEFLIYFQGTGAADDSGLPNDRFFAVRPEGSVSTLKIQRTERGDSAVYLCASSPDRTGDTQYFGPGTRLTVL.

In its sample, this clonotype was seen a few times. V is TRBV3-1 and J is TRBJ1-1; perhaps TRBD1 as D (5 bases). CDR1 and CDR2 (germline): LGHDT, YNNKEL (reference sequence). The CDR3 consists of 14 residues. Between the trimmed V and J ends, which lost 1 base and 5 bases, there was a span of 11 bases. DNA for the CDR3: TGTGCCAGCAGCCAAGTACTCGGGGGGACTGAAGCTTTCTTT. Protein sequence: CASSQVLGGTEAFF.

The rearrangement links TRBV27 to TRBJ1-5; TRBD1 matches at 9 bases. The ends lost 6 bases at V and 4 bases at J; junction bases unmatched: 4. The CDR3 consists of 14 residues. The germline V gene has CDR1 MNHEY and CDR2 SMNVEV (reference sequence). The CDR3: CASSHGQGNQPQHF. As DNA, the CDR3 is TGTGCCAGCAGCCATGGACAGGGGAATCAGCCCCAGCATTTT.

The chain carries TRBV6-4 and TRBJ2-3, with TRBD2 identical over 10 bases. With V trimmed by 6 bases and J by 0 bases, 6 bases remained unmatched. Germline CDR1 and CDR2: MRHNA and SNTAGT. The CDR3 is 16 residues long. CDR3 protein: CASSQSSGGSTDTQYF. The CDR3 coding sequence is TGTGCCAGCAGCCAATCTAGCGGGGGAAGCACAGATACGCAGTATTTT.

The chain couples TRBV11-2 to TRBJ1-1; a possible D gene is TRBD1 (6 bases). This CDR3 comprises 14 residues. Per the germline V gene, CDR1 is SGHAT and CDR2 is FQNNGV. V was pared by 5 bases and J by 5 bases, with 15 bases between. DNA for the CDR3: TGTGCCAGCAGCCCGGACAGCCTCGGGACTGAAGCTTTCTTT. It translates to CASSPDSLGTEAFF.

CDR3 loop: CASSQDASGGLYNEQFF. In nucleotides, the CDR3 is TGTGCCAGCAGCCAAGATGCTAGCGGGGGACTCTACAATGAGCAGTTCTTC. The chain has TRBV4-2 and TRBJ2-1; TRBD2 aligns across 10 bases. CDR1 is LGHNA and CDR2 is YNFKEQ in the germline V gene. The V gene end was trimmed by 0 bases and the J gene end by 3 bases; junction bases not matched to a gene: 5. This CDR3 contains 17 residues.

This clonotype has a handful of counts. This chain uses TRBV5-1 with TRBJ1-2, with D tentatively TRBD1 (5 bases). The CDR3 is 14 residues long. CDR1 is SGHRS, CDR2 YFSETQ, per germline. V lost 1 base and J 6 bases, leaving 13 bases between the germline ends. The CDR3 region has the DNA TGCGCCAGCAGCTTGACGCGACAGTTCGATGGCTACACCTTC. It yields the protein CASSLTRQFDGYTF.

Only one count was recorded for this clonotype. This chain's CDR3 is CSARVPGGARLSTDTQYF. Written as DNA, the CDR3 is TGCAGTGCTAGAGTGCCCGGGGGCGCCCGCCTTAGCACAGATACGCAGTATTTT. The chain couples TRBV20-1 to TRBJ2-3; D is perhaps TRBD1 or TRBD2 (6 bases each). The germline V and J ends were trimmed by 1 base and 0 bases, with 20 bases remaining between them. The CDR3 consists of 18 residues. Germline V gives CDR1 DFQATT, CDR2 SNEGSKA (reference sequence).

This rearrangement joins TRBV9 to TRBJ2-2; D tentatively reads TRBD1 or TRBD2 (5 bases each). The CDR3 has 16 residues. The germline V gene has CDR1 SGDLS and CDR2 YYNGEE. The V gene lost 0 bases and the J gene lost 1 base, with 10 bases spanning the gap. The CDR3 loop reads CASSVGGRLNTGELFF. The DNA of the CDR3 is TGTGCCAGCAGCGTAGGGGGGAGACTGAACACCGGGGAGCTGTTTTTT.

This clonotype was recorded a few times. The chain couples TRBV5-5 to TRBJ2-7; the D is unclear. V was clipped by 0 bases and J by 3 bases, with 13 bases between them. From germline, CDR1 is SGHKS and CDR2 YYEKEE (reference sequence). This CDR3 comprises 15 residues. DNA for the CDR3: TGTGCCAGCAGCTTGGAAGTAGGACCGAGCTACGAGCAGTACTTC. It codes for CASSLEVGPSYEQYF.

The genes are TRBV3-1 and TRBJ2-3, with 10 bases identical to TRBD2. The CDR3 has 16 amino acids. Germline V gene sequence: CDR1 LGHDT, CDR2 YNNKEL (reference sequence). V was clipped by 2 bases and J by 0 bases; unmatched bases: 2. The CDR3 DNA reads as TGTGCCAGCAGCCAAACTAGCGGGGCTAGCACAGATACGCAGTATTTT. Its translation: CASSQTSGASTDTQYF.